This T cell receptor (beta chain) was recovered during a study of T-cell reconstitution after alpha-beta-depleted transplantation in children (TCRdb year 2016). Context from the whole study: Using TCR repertoire profiling, the study quantitatively followed how T-cell immune reconstitution unfolded in children after TCRalphabeta/CD19-depleted allogeneic hematopoietic cell transplantation.

This clonotype was picked up a small number of times. This clone's antigen is unknown. Base qualities are missing; no much larger clone stands one base away. A distance of 11 bases separates the germline ends of V and J, which lose 5 bases and 0 bases respectively. From the cysteine through the phenylalanine, the CDR3 covers 14 amino acids. Left in the record is the CDR3 DNA by itself, 42 bases read in frame from the first base. Based on the germline V gene, the CDR1 and CDR2 sequences are SGHRS and YFSETQ. Receptors were amplified or captured by PCR. Sequenced on an Illumina HiSeq 2500. TCR libraries were prepared with molecular barcoding, using unique molecular identifiers to normalize TCRbeta repertoire quantification. TCRdb trimmed public reads at Q25 via fastp, called clones via MiXCR and kept in-frame beta chains. Rows with a matching CDR3 protein are joined into one entry that keeps the most common DNA and genes. The sample yields some 500,000 distinct CDR3 sequences; approximately 29% were counted once. The ten top clones hold 2% to 3% of the sample.

The clonotype comes from a human donor who donated a stem cell graft to a child with aplastic anemia. Here the sequenced sample was PBMCs from the stem cell graft donor, taken from the stem cell graft. The sequence joins TRBV5-1 to TRBJ1-1, with TRBD1 as a weak D call on 6 bases. The nucleotides read TGCGCCAGCAGGCTGGGGGCCCTGAACACTGAAGCTTTCTTT. The translation is CASRLGALNTEAFF.